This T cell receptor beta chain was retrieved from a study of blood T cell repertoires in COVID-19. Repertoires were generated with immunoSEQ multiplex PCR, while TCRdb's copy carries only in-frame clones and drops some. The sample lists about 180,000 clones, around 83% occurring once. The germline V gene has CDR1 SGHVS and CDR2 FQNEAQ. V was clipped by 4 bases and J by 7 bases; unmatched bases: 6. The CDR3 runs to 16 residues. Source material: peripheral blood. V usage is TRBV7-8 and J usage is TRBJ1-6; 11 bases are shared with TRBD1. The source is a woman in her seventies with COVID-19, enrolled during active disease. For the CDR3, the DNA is TGTGCCAGCAGCTACGGACAGGGGGCTTTCAATTCACCCCTCCACTTT. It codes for CASSYGQGAFNSPLHF.